The 20 T cell receptor beta chains listed next were all sequenced from one sample in a study of Ad26.COV2.S vaccination and SARS-CoV-2 variants. Data came from immunoSEQ multiplex PCR; TCRdb stores just in-frame clones and leaves some out. Of a few hundred thousand clones in the sample, around 90% were seen once. The treatment: some 20 received Ad26.COV2.S at low or high dose, single or two shots; 5 received placebo; per-sample allocation not given. Repertoires come from day 63 after the first vaccine or placebo injection. The material was peripheral blood, obtained in a trial of Ad26.COV2.S vaccine versus placebo. The receptors stem from a person aged 18-60 years who received the Ad26.COV2.S COVID-19 vaccine or a placebo.

V is TRBV29-1 and J is TRBJ1-2; possible D gene TRBD1, 6 bases. The V gene lost 3 bases and the J gene lost 2 bases, with 13 bases spanning the gap. Germline loops: CDR1 SQVTM, CDR2 ANQGSEA. CDR3 size: 14 residues. The DNA for the CDR3 is TGCAGCGTTGACCCGGGGGGCAAGAACTATGGCTACACCTTC. This encodes CSVDPGGKNYGYTF.

The chain is built from TRBV28 and TRBJ1-1; 9 positions match TRBD1. J was trimmed by 4 bases and V by 5 bases; bases with no gene match: 8. CDR1 and CDR2 from the germline V gene are MDHEN and SYDVKM. The CDR3 covers 15 residues. The CDR3 is CASSIGDRVITEAFF. The DNA of the CDR3 is TGTGCCAGCAGTATAGGGGACAGGGTAATCACTGAAGCTTTCTTT.

The gene calls are TRBV30 and TRBJ1-1; D is ambiguous. CDR1 is GTSNPN, CDR2 SVGIG, per germline (reference sequence). The CDR3 covers 12 residues. V was trimmed by 2 bases and J by 0 bases, leaving 4 bases between them. CDR3 amino acids: CAWSYLNTEAFF. The CDR3 DNA reads as TGTGCCTGGAGTTACCTGAACACTGAAGCTTTCTTT.

V gene TRBV10-1 combines with J gene TRBJ2-1, with a weak D call TRBD2 (5 bases). This CDR3 contains 15 residues. Germline CDR1 is WNHNN and CDR2 is SYGVQD (reference sequence). V lost 4 bases and J lost 0, with 10 bases in between. The CDR3 sequence is CASSVEGSSYNEQFF. CDR3 bases: TGCGCCAGCAGTGTCGAGGGTAGCTCCTACAATGAGCAGTTCTTC.

Details on this clone: The CDR3 end shows no conserved phenylalanine or tryptophan, and so a read error is likely. The DNA is omitted, as the CDR3 cannot be located on it reliably, and the CDR3 follows TCRdb's listing. The rearrangement joins TRBV30 to TRBJ2-7; the table's D call of TRBD1 was not tested on the DNA. Germline CDR1 and CDR2: GTSNPN and SVGIG (reference sequence). From its first to its last residue, the CDR3 has 10 amino acids. This CDR3 is CAWSPLPQAI.

The chain is built from TRBV7-9 and TRBJ2-1; the D is unclear. Trimming took 10 bases from V and 7 from J, leaving 11 bases between them. The CDR3 totals 11 residues. Germline-derived CDR1 and CDR2 are SEHNR and FQNEAQ (reference sequence). DNA of the CDR3: TGTGCCATCCGAGATGAGAATGAGCAGTTCTTC. Its translation is CAIRDENEQFF.

V usage is TRBV5-1 and J usage is TRBJ1-1; weak D call: TRBD1 (6 bases). V was clipped by 2 bases and J by 4 bases, with 12 bases between them. The germline V gene has CDR1 SGHRS and CDR2 YFSETQ. The CDR3 covers 14 residues. The CDR3 protein is CASSLQGRGTEAFF. As DNA, the CDR3 is TGCGCCAGCAGCTTACAGGGACGGGGCACTGAAGCTTTCTTT.

V usage is TRBV14 and J usage is TRBJ2-2, with TRBD1 identical over 8 bases. The CDR3 is 17 amino acids. The J segment lost 0 bases and the V segment lost 0 bases, leaving 3 bases of the junction unmatched. The germline V gene has CDR1 SGHDN and CDR2 FVKESK. Here the CDR3 reads CASSQEDREANTGELFF. In DNA form, the CDR3 reads TGTGCCAGCAGCCAAGAGGACAGGGAGGCGAACACCGGGGAGCTGTTTTTT.

This chain connects TRBV6-2 or TRBV6-3 to TRBJ2-2; D is uncertain. The CDR3 is 13 residues long. Germline values: CDR1 MNHEY, CDR2 SVGEGT. Trimming took 2 bases from V and 2 from J, leaving 3 bases between them. The CDR3 DNA follows: TGTGCCAGCAGTTACGCTAACACCGGGGAGCTGTTTTTT. Its translation: CASSYANTGELFF.

The CDR3 loop is CASSQDPETGNNEQFF. The CDR3 DNA is TGCGCCAGCAGCCAAGACCCCGAGACAGGTAACAATGAGCAGTTCTTC. This chain connects TRBV4-3 to TRBJ2-1, with TRBD1 as a possible D gene (6 bases). V dropped 0 bases and J dropped 5 bases, with 14 bases sitting between them. The CDR3 contains 16 residues. CDR1 and CDR2 from the germline V gene are LGHNA and YSLEER.

The chain carries TRBV5-1 and TRBJ1-2; D not resolved. The ends were cut back, 5 bases at V and 5 bases at J, with 13 bases in the middle. Germline V gives CDR1 SGHRS, CDR2 YFSETQ. The CDR3 is 13 amino acids. As DNA, the CDR3 is TGCGCCAGCAGAGAGGACCGCGGGTATGGCTACACCTTC. It is translated as CASREDRGYGYTF.

The rearrangement uses TRBV4-1 and TRBJ1-5; no clear D gene. Germline-derived CDR1 and CDR2 are MGHRA and YSYEKL. The length of the CDR3 is 13 residues. V lost 4 bases to trimming and J lost 1 base, with 5 bases between them. The DNA for the CDR3 is TGCGCCAGCAGCCTCTGGAGCAATCAGCCCCAGCATTTT. Translated: CASSLWSNQPQHF.

The chain combines TRBV19 with TRBJ1-2, with D possibly TRBD1 on 6 matching bases. The CDR3 is 12 residues long. Germline lookup yields CDR1 LNHDA and CDR2 SQIVND (reference sequence). V shed 7 bases and J shed 3 bases, with 9 bases lying between them. The CDR3 sequence: CASMGGDYGYTF. The CDR3 DNA reads as TGTGCCAGTATGGGGGGCGACTATGGCTACACCTTC. The full variable domain, rest sourced from reference TRBV19 and TRBJ1-2, is DGGITQSPKYLFRKEGQNVTLSCEQNLNHDAMYWYRQDPGQGLRLIYYSQIVNDFQKGDIAEGYSVSREKKESFPLTVTSAQKNPTAFYLCASMGGDYGYTFGSGTRLTVV.

The V gene is TRBV6-6, the J gene TRBJ2-7, with 8 nucleotides matching TRBD1. J lost 5 bases, V lost 0 bases, and 6 bases had no gene match. CDR1 and CDR2 from the germline V gene are MNHNY and SVGAGI (reference sequence). The CDR3 runs 15 residues. The DNA of the CDR3 is TGTGCCAGCAGTTACTCGACAGGGGCAGGTGACGAGCAGTACTTC. It yields the protein CASSYSTGAGDEQYF.

CDR3 in amino acids: CASSLDSAYNEQFF. The CDR3, as DNA: TGCGCCAGCAGCCTGGACTCGGCCTACAATGAGCAGTTCTTC. The rearrangement links TRBV4-3 to TRBJ2-1; maybe TRBD2 (5 bases). CDR1 and CDR2 (germline): LGHNA, YSLEER. V shed 4 bases and J shed 2 bases, with 9 bases lying between them. The CDR3 sequence is 14 residues long.

This clone was counted a single time. V is TRBV9 and J is TRBJ2-1; D is possibly TRBD1 or TRBD2 (6 bases each). The CDR3 totals 16 residues. Trimming stripped 3 bases from V and 1 base from J, with 14 bases between. Germline values: CDR1 SGDLS, CDR2 YYNGEE. CDR3 nucleotides: TGTGCCAGCAGCGAGGGGGGTTTGAGATCCTACAATGAGCAGTTCTTC. Translated: CASSEGGLRSYNEQFF.

This chain joins TRBV12-3 or TRBV12-4 and TRBJ2-7; TRBD1 might be the D (6 bases). The CDR3 has 13 amino acids. V lost 5 bases, J lost 3 bases, and 11 bases lay in between. CDR3 amino acids: CASSRQDNYEQYF. The CDR3 DNA reads TGTGCCAGCAGTAGACAGGATAACTACGAGCAGTACTTC.

The CDR3 region is CASREQGVETQYF. CDR3 sequence (DNA): TGCGCCAGCAGAGAACAGGGCGTAGAGACCCAGTACTTC. The V and J genes are TRBV5-1 and TRBJ2-5, with D perhaps matching TRBD1 (6 bases). V lost 5 bases, J lost 4 bases, and 12 bases lay in between. CDR1 is SGHRS, CDR2 YFSETQ, per germline. This CDR3 is built from 13 residues.

The chain combines TRBV5-1 with TRBJ2-5; TRBD1 agrees at 9 bases. The CDR3 is 16 residues long. Germline V CDR1 and CDR2: SGHRS, YFSETQ. The V and J ends lost 6 bases and 5 bases, in that order; junction bases with no gene match: 14. The CDR3 region has the DNA TGCGCCAGCAACCCCGGGACAGGGTCGTTTGGGGAGACCCAGTACTTC. Its protein is CASNPGTGSFGETQYF. The full variable domain, rest sourced from reference TRBV5-1 and TRBJ2-5, is KAGVTQTPRYLIKTRGQQVTLSCSPISGHRSVSWYQQTPGQGLQFLFEYFSETQRNKGNFPGRFSGRQFSNSRSEMNVSTLELGDSALYLCASNPGTGSFGETQYFGPGTRLLVL.

The gene calls are TRBV7-2 and TRBJ2-5; 8 bases align to TRBD1. The CDR3 is 16 amino acids. V dropped 3 bases and J dropped 2; count of bases not matched to a gene: 8. Germline CDR1 reads SGHTA; CDR2 reads FQGNSA. The CDR3 nucleotides read TGTGCCAGCAGCTTGCGGATGGACAGGGCACAAGAGACCCAGTACTTC. The encoded protein is CASSLRMDRAQETQYF.